This passage covers 24 T cell receptor beta chains from one sample sequenced in a study of cytomegalovirus exposure and HLA in healthy donors. The PCR employed 60 Vbeta primers together with 13 Jbeta primers. Profiling relied on immunoSEQ multiplex PCR, and the TCRdb table lists in-frame clones only, not all of them. Of approximately 160,000 clones in the sample, 77% are singletons; the top ten hold roughly 2.8%. Sequenced input: PBMCs. All receptors derive from a woman aged 40 to 50 in good health and CMV-seropositive.

This clone came up a few times. The gene calls are TRBV19 and TRBJ1-2, with D unclear. V was pared by 3 bases and J by 2 bases, with 4 bases between. This CDR3 spans 12 amino acids. Germline V lookup: CDR1 LNHDA, CDR2 SQIVND (reference sequence). The CDR3 region is CASSIVNYGYTF. CDR3 bases: TGTGCCAGTAGTATTGTAAACTATGGCTACACCTTC.

In its sample, this clone was seen a few times. The genes are TRBV7-2 and TRBJ2-4; 14 bases map to TRBD2. This CDR3 comprises 19 residues. Germline trimming cut 6 bases from V and 0 bases from J; bases unmatched to any gene: 10. Germline V gene sequence: CDR1 SGHTA, CDR2 FQGNSA. The CDR3 sequence is CASSLTSGGATLAKNIQYF. CDR3 DNA: TGTGCCAGCAGTTTGACTAGCGGGGGGGCCACACTAGCCAAAAACATTCAGTACTTC. Combining the CDR3 with reference TRBV7-2 and TRBJ2-4 gives the whole variable domain GAGVSQSPSNKVTEKGKDVELRCDPISGHTALYWYRQSLGQGLEFLIYFQGNSAPDKSGLPSDRFSAERTGGSVSTLTIQRTQQEDSAVYLCASSLTSGGATLAKNIQYFGAGTRLSVL.

V usage is TRBV19 and J usage is TRBJ2-7; 7 nucleotides align to TRBD1. Germline loops: CDR1 LNHDA, CDR2 SQIVND (reference sequence). CDR3 length: 14 amino acids. The junction had 3 bases not matched to a gene; V was cut back by 4 bases and J by 0 bases. CDR3 DNA sequence: TGTGCCAGTAGTAGACAGGGTCCCTCCTACGAGCAGTACTTC. This gives the protein CASSRQGPSYEQYF.

J is TRBJ2-3 and V is TRBV30, with D possibly TRBD1 on 5 matching bases. With 8 bases removed from V and 0 bases from J, the gap between germline ends came to 15 bases. Germline CDR1 and CDR2: GTSNPN and SVGIG (reference sequence). The length of the CDR3 is 14 residues. CDR3 protein: CASEQGASTDTQYF. The CDR3 nucleotides are TGTGCCAGTGAGCAGGGCGCTAGCACAGATACGCAGTATTTT. Looking up the rest from reference TRBV30 and TRBJ2-3 gives the full variable domain: SQTIHQWPATLVQPVGSPLSLECTVEGTSNPNLYWYRQAAGRGLQLLFYSVGIGQISSEVPQNLSASRPQDRQFILSSKKLLLSDSGFYLCASEQGASTDTQYFGPGTRLTVL.

A single count supports this clone. V and J are TRBV11-3 and TRBJ2-7, with D hard to call. Looked up from germline, CDR1 is SGHNT and CDR2 is YENEEA. The ends were cut back, 5 bases at V and 6 bases at J, with 11 bases in the middle. The CDR3 is 12 amino acids. Here the CDR3 DNA reads TGTGCCAGCAGCCCGCGGCCGGGCGAGCAGTACTTC. Translated, it gives CASSPRPGEQYF.

V is TRBV5-1 and J is TRBJ2-2; the match to TRBD2 covers 14 bases. The CDR3 covers 17 residues. The germline gives CDR1 SGHRS, CDR2 YFSETQ. J lost 7 bases, V lost 4 bases, and 9 bases had no gene match. CDR3 loop: CASSLRLAGGGHGELFF. For the CDR3, the DNA is TGCGCCAGCAGCCTCCGACTAGCGGGAGGGGGTCACGGGGAGCTGTTTTTT. Together with reference TRBV5-1 and TRBJ2-2, the CDR3 gives the full variable domain: KAGVTQTPRYLIKTRGQQVTLSCSPISGHRSVSWYQQTPGQGLQFLFEYFSETQRNKGNFPGRFSGRQFSNSRSEMNVSTLELGDSALYLCASSLRLAGGGHGELFFGEGSRLTVL.

V and J are TRBV5-4 and TRBJ2-6; no reliable D call. Trimming cost V 5 bases and J 0 bases, with 9 bases left between them. Germline CDR1 and CDR2: SGHNT and YYREEE (reference sequence). This CDR3 comprises 15 residues. The CDR3 region has the DNA TGTGCCAGCAGTGCGACTTCCTCTGGGGCCAACGTCCTGACTTTC. As protein: CASSATSSGANVLTF.

The chain is built from TRBV6-5 and TRBJ2-5; 7 bases match TRBD1. Germline V gene data show CDR1 as MNHEY and CDR2 as SVGAGI. The CDR3 loop spans 13 amino acids. The V gene end was trimmed by 4 bases and the J gene end by 2 bases; junction bases not matched to a gene: 1. In DNA form, the CDR3 reads TGTGCCAGCAGTTGGGACAGACAAGAGACCCAGTACTTC. Its protein is CASSWDRQETQYF.

V is TRBV7-9 and J is TRBJ2-1; D not certain. The CDR3 runs 12 residues. CDR1 is SEHNR and CDR2 is FQNEAQ in the germline V gene (reference sequence). Trimming shortened V by 2 bases and J by 15 bases, and 14 bases separated the two germline ends. DNA for the CDR3: TGTGCCAGCAGCTTAACCGCTTCAGTACCGTTCTTC. Translation: CASSLTASVPFF. The full variable domain, with the rest looked up from reference TRBV7-9 and TRBJ2-1, is DTGVSQNPRHKITKRGQNVTFRCDPISEHNRLYWYRQTLGQGPEFLTYFQNEAQLEKSRLLSDRFSAERPKGSFSTLEIQRTEQGDSAMYLCASSLTASVPFFGPGTRLTVL.

V gene TRBV11-2 combines with J gene TRBJ2-7; no clear D gene. Germline-derived CDR1 and CDR2 are SGHAT and FQNNGV. The CDR3 has 15 residues. Trimming cost V 0 bases and J 0 bases, with 9 bases left between them. The CDR3 coding sequence is TGTGCCAGCAGCTTAGAAAGCTTTAGCTCCTACGAGCAGTACTTC. Its translation: CASSLESFSSYEQYF.

This clone was counted between two and nine times. The rearrangement uses TRBV19 and TRBJ2-7; TRBD1 is a possible D gene (6 bases). The CDR3 spans 14 residues. Germline assignment: CDR1 LNHDA and CDR2 SQIVND (reference sequence). The germline V and J ends were trimmed by 5 bases and 4 bases, with 15 bases remaining between them. The CDR3 DNA is TGTGCCAGTAGTTCCGCGGCAGGGGAGTACGAGCAGTACTTC. Translated: CASSSAAGEYEQYF.

The chain couples TRBV4-1 to TRBJ2-7; a weak D match, TRBD2 (5 bases). The CDR3 length is 14 residues. The V and J ends lost 3 bases and 1 base respectively, with 10 bases between them. The germline V gene has CDR1 MGHRA and CDR2 YSYEKL. The CDR3 nucleotides read TGCGCCAGCAGCCAGCCCACTAGGTCCTACGAGCAGTACTTC. Translation gives CASSQPTRSYEQYF.

This sequence joins TRBV10-2 and TRBJ2-4; TRBD2 agrees at 9 bases. The length of the CDR3 is 16 residues. J lost 0 bases, V lost 4 bases, and 4 bases had no gene match. CDR1 and CDR2 from the germline V gene are WSHSY and SAAADI. The CDR3 region is CASSGSGSKAKNIQYF. CDR3 DNA: TGCGCCAGCAGTGGTAGCGGGAGCAAAGCCAAAAACATTCAGTACTTC.

V is TRBV5-6 and J is TRBJ2-7, with a possible D match to TRBD1 (5 bases). This CDR3 is 13 amino acids long. V lost 3 bases and J lost 0, with 7 bases in between. Looked up from germline, CDR1 is SGHDT and CDR2 is YYEEEE. The CDR3 coding sequence is TGTGCCAGCAGCTACAGGATCTCCTACGAGCAGTACTTC. Residues: CASSYRISYEQYF.

V and J are TRBV19 and TRBJ1-1; 8 positions match TRBD1. V dropped 7 bases and J dropped 3; count of bases not matched to a gene: 10. This CDR3 has 15 residues. Germline V gives CDR1 LNHDA, CDR2 SQIVND (reference sequence). CDR3 in DNA: TGTGCCAGTAACCCCTCAGGGGGCTCTTACACTGAAGCTTTCTTT. Translated: CASNPSGGSYTEAFF.

This chain connects TRBV27 to TRBJ2-7; 7 bases agree with TRBD2. V dropped 0 bases and J dropped 9; count of bases not matched to a gene: 5. Germline assignment: CDR1 MNHEY and CDR2 SMNVEV (reference sequence). The CDR3 has 13 residues. Written as DNA, the CDR3 is TGTGCCAGCAGTTTATCGAAGGGCGGGGGGCAGTACTTC. Its protein product is CASSLSKGGGQYF.

This chain's CDR3 is CASSPSSAEEETQYF. The CDR3 DNA sequence: TGCGCCAGCAGCCCCAGTAGCGCGGAAGAAGAGACCCAGTACTTC. The rearrangement links TRBV5-1 to TRBJ2-5, with D maybe TRBD2 (5 bases). Between the trimmed V and J ends, which lost 4 bases and 3 bases, there was a span of 16 bases. From germline, CDR1 is SGHRS and CDR2 YFSETQ. There are 15 residues in the CDR3.

The chain joins TRBV7-2 to TRBJ2-3; 15 nucleotides agree with TRBD2. V was clipped by 3 bases and J by 5 bases; unmatched bases: 9. The CDR3 has 18 amino acids. Germline V gene sequence: CDR1 SGHTA, CDR2 FQGNSA. The CDR3 region is CASSFTWTSGGAGDTQYF. The CDR3 nucleotides are TGTGCCAGCAGCTTCACATGGACTAGCGGGGGGGCGGGAGATACGCAGTATTTT.

This clone was observed a single time. V gene TRBV2 combines with J gene TRBJ2-7; 9 positions match TRBD1. CDR1 and CDR2 from the germline V gene are SNHLY and FYNNEI. V lost 5 bases, J lost 3 bases, and 8 bases stayed unmatched. The CDR3 consists of 15 residues. DNA for the CDR3: TGTGCCAGCAGTTACGACAGGGGGGCCTTCTACGAGCAGTACTTC. Its translation: CASSYDRGAFYEQYF.

V gene TRBV6-1 combines with J gene TRBJ1-2; TRBD1 might be the D (6 bases). Germline assignment: CDR1 MNHNS and CDR2 SASEGT. V was clipped by 6 bases and J by 3 bases, with 17 bases between them. The CDR3 contains 15 residues. The CDR3 spells CASSLKGQNDYGYTF. The CDR3 DNA reads as TGTGCCAGCAGCCTAAAAGGACAGAACGACTATGGCTACACCTTC.

The chain links TRBV10-2 to TRBJ2-7; weak D call: TRBD1 (5 bases). Per germline, CDR1 WSHSY and CDR2 SAAADI. The CDR3 covers 15 residues. Deletions cut 1 base from V and 0 bases from J, with 10 bases between. The CDR3 here is CASSEYRGSSYEQYF. DNA of the CDR3: TGCGCCAGCAGTGAGTATAGGGGTAGCTCCTACGAGCAGTACTTC.

The chain joins TRBV10-1 to TRBJ2-3, with 10 bases fitting TRBD2. The V segment lost 5 bases and the J segment 1 base; nucleotides outside the gene matches: 3. The germline V gene has CDR1 WNHNN and CDR2 SYGVQD (reference sequence). This CDR3 contains 15 residues. In nucleotides, the CDR3 is TGCGCCAGCAGTCGGCTAGCGGGGGGCACAGATACGCAGTATTTT. It specifies CASSRLAGGTDTQYF.

This clone has just a few counts. V gene TRBV5-1 combines with J gene TRBJ2-6; D is undetermined. The CDR3 contains 13 residues. The germline V and J ends were trimmed by 4 bases and 3 bases, with 5 bases remaining between them. Germline loops: CDR1 SGHRS, CDR2 YFSETQ. For the CDR3, the DNA is TGCGCCAGCAGCCCGGGTGGGGCCAACGTCCTGACTTTC. This codes for CASSPGGANVLTF.

This rearrangement joins TRBV5-6 to TRBJ2-5; 7 nucleotides align to TRBD1. V lost 2 bases, J lost 2 bases, and 9 bases stayed unmatched. Germline loops: CDR1 SGHDT, CDR2 YYEEEE. There are 16 residues in the CDR3. The chain's CDR3 is CASSLFWTGLQETQYF. In nucleotides, the CDR3 is TGTGCCAGCAGCTTATTTTGGACAGGATTACAAGAGACCCAGTACTTC.